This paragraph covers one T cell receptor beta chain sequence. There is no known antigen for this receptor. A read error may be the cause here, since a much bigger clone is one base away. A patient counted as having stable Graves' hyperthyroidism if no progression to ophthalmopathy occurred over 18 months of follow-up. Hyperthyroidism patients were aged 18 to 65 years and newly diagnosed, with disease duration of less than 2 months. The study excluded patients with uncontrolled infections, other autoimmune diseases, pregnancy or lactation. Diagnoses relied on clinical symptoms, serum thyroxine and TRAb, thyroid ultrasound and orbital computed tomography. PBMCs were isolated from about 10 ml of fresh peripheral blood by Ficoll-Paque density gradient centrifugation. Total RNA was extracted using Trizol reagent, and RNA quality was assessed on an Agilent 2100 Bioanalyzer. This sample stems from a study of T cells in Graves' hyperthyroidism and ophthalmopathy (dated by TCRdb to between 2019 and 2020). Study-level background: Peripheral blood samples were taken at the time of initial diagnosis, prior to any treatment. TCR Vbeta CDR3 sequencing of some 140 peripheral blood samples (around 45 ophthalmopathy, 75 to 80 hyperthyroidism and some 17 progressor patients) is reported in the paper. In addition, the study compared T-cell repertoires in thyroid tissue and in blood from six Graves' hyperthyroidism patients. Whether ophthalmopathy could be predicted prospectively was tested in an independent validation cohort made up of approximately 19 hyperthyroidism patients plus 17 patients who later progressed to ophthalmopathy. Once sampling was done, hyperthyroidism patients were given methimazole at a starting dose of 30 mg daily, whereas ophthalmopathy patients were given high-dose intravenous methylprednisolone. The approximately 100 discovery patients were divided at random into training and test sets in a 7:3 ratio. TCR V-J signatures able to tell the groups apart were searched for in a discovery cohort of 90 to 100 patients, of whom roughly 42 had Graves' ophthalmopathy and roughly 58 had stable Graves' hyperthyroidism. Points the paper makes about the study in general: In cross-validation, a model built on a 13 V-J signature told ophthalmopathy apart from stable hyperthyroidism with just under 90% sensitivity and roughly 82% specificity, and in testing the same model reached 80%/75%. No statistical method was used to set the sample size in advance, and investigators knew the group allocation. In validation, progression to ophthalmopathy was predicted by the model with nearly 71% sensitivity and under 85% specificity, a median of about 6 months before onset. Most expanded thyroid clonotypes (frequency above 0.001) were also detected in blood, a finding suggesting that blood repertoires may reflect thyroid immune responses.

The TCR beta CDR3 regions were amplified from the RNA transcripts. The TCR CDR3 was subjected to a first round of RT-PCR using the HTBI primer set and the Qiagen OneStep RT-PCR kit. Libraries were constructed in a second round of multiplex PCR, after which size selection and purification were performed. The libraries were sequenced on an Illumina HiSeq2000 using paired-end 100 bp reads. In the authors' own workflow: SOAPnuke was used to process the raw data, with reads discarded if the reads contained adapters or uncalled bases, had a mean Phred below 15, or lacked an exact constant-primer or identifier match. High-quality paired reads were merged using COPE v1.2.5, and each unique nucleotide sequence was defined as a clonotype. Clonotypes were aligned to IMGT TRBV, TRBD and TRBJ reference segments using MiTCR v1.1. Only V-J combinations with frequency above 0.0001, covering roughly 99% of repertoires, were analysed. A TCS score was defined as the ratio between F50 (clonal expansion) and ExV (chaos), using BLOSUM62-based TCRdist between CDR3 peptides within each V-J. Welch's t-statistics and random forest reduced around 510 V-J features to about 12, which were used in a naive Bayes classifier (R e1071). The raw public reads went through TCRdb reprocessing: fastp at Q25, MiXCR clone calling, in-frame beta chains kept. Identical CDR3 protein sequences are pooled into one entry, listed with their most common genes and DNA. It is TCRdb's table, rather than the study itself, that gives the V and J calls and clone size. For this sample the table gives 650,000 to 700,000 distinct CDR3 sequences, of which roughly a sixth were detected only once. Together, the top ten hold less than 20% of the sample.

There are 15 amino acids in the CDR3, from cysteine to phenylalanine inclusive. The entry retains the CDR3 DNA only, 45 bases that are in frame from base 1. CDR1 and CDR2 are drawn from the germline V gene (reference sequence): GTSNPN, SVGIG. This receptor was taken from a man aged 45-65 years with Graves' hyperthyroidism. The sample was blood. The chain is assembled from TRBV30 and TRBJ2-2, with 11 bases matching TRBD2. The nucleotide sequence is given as TGTGCCTGCAGTGCGACTAGCGGGAATACCGGGGAGCTGTTTTTT. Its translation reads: CACSATSGNTGELFF.